This entry features one T cell receptor beta chain sequence. Clones were sequenced by immunoSEQ multiplex PCR, and TCRdb holds only the in-frame ones, with some missing. This table has 300,000 to 400,000 clones, 91% appearing once. This sample was taken from a study of blood T cell repertoires in COVID-19. For the study at large: Samples came from the United States, Italy and Spain, spanning acute and convalescent COVID-19. Nucleic acid was either cDNA or gDNA, and it came from T cells, B-cell-depleted T cells, or PBMCs.

This CDR3 has 13 amino acids. The V segment lost 5 bases and the J segment 8 bases; nucleotides outside the gene matches: 11. The germline gives CDR1 GTSNPN, CDR2 SVGIG (reference sequence). The source material was peripheral blood. The receptor's source is a woman younger than 35 who had recovered from COVID-19. The chain is built from TRBV30 and TRBJ1-1; 7 nucleotides match TRBD1. The CDR3, as DNA: TGTGCCTGGCAAACTCCGGGACAGAAAGAAGCTTTCTTT. Translating it yields CAWQTPGQKEAFF. Together with reference TRBV30 and TRBJ1-1, the CDR3 gives the full variable domain: SQTIHQWPATLVQPVGSPLSLECTVEGTSNPNLYWYRQAAGRGLQLLFYSVGIGQISSEVPQNLSASRPQDRQFILSSKKLLLSDSGFYLCAWQTPGQKEAFFGQGTRLTVV.